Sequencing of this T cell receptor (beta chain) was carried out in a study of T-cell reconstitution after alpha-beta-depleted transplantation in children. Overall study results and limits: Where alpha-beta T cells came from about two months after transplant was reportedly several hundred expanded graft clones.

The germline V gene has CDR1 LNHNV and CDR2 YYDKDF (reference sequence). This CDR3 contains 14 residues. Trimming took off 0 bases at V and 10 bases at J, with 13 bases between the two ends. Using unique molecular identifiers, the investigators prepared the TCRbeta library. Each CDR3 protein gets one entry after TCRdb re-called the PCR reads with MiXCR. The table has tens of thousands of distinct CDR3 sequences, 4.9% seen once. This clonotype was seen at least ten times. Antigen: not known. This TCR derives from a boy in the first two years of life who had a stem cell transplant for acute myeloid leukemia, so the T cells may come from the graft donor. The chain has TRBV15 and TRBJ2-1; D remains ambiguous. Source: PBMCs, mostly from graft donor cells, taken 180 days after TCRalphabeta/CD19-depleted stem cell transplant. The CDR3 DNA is TGTGCCACCAGCAGAGATTTGGGCCAGCCCGAGCAGTTCTTC. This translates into CATSRDLGQPEQFF.